This passage covers 32 T cell receptor beta chains from one sample sequenced in a study of response to subunit inactivated influenza vaccine. TCRdb re-called the RT-PCR reads with MiXCR, one entry per CDR3 protein. The sample contains about 500,000 distinct CDR3 sequences, approximately 15% of which appear only once. The sample consisted of CD4+ T cells sorted from PBMCs, taken less than 30 months after vaccination. Receptors were obtained from a man between 50 and 75 years old who received an inactivated influenza vaccine.

For this clonotype: It may be a read error: a sequence one base away is much more abundant. V is TRBV4-3 and J is TRBJ2-7; D might be TRBD1 (5 bases). Per the germline V gene, CDR1 is LGHNA and CDR2 is YSLEER. This CDR3 region has 13 residues. The CDR3 region is CASSQDPWGERYF. CDR3 nucleotides: TGCGCCAGCAGCCAAGATCCCTGGGGCGAGCGGTACTTC.

This clonotype was detected only a few times. The chain has TRBV29-1 and TRBJ1-1, with D perhaps TRBD1 (6 bases). This CDR3 is 13 amino acids long. CDR1 and CDR2 from the germline V gene are SQVTM and ANQGSEA. Trimming removed 5 bases from V and 0 bases from J, with 10 bases in between. The CDR3 region is CSVRGVMNTEAFF. The CDR3 DNA follows: TGCAGCGTTAGGGGGGTCATGAACACTGAAGCTTTCTTT.

The genes are TRBV5-1 and TRBJ2-3; 8 bases fit TRBD2. The V and J ends lost 4 bases and 6 bases, in that order; junction bases with no gene match: 4. Germline CDR1 SGHRS, CDR2 YFSETQ. This CDR3 comprises 13 residues. CDR3 coding DNA: TGCGCCAGCAGCCGGACTAGCTTGGATACGCAGTATTTT. Translation gives CASSRTSLDTQYF.

Many counts were recorded for this clonotype. The chain couples TRBV5-1 to TRBJ2-5; D gene uncertain. Germline lookup yields CDR1 SGHRS and CDR2 YFSETQ. With 0 bases removed from V and 3 bases from J, the gap between germline ends came to 9 bases. The CDR3 totals 14 residues. The CDR3 region has the DNA TGCGCCAGCAGCTTGGATGGCCCTAAAGAGACCCAGTACTTC. Amino acids: CASSLDGPKETQYF.

This clonotype was found a few times. This CDR3 reads CASSWSGATDTQYF. The DNA for the CDR3 is TGTGCCAGCAGTTGGTCGGGAGCAACAGATACGCAGTATTTT. The chain is built from TRBV7-9 and TRBJ2-3, with a weak D call TRBD2 (6 bases). The length of the CDR3 is 14 residues. The germline V gene has CDR1 SEHNR and CDR2 FQNEAQ (reference sequence). V dropped 6 bases and J dropped 3 bases, with 13 bases sitting between them.

This clonotype was detected a few times. The rearrangement links TRBV5-5 to TRBJ2-1, with 8 nucleotides matching TRBD2. The ends lost 4 bases at V and 8 bases at J; junction bases unmatched: 8. Germline V lookup: CDR1 SGHKS, CDR2 YYEKEE (reference sequence). There are 14 residues in the CDR3. The CDR3 bases are TGTGCCAGCAGCCCGCGGGGGGAGAACCATGAGCAGTTCTTC. Encoded protein: CASSPRGENHEQFF.

The chain carries TRBV7-8 and TRBJ1-3; 7 bases line up with TRBD1. V dropped 1 base and J dropped 0; count of bases not matched to a gene: 3. This CDR3 is 16 amino acids long. Germline V CDR1 and CDR2: SGHVS, FQNEAQ. CDR3 bases: TGTGCCAGCAGCTTAGTTCAGGGGGTCTCTGGAAACACCATATATTTT. Residues: CASSLVQGVSGNTIYF.

This sequence joins TRBV12-3 or TRBV12-4 and TRBJ2-1, with 7 bases fitting TRBD1. V dropped 7 bases and J dropped 2; count of bases not matched to a gene: 8. This CDR3 spans 15 amino acids. CDR3 region: CASISRDRAYNEQFF. In DNA form, the CDR3 reads TGTGCCAGCATCAGCCGGGACAGAGCCTACAATGAGCAGTTCTTC.

V and J are TRBV12-3 or TRBV12-4 and TRBJ2-1; 8 nucleotides line up with TRBD2. V gave up 7 bases and J gave up 4 bases; unmatched junction bases: 6. This CDR3 is 14 amino acids long. CDR3 coding DNA: TGTGCCAGCAACGTAGCGGGGAAGTACAATGAGCAGTTCTTC. It yields the protein CASNVAGKYNEQFF.

This chain links TRBV3-1 with TRBJ1-2, with TRBD1 identical over 7 bases. CDR1 LGHDT and CDR2 YNNKEL come from the germline V gene (reference sequence). The V gene end was trimmed by 4 bases and the J gene end by 2 bases; junction bases not matched to a gene: 4. The CDR3 has 14 amino acids. CDR3 bases: TGTGCCAGCAGCCCCGGGACAGTGAACTATGGCTACACCTTC. As protein: CASSPGTVNYGYTF.

The table lists this clonotype with a few counts. V is TRBV20-1 and J is TRBJ1-2; perhaps TRBD1 as D (6 bases). Germline V gene sequence: CDR1 DFQATT, CDR2 SNEGSKA (reference sequence). With 5 bases removed from V and 4 bases from J, the gap between germline ends came to 11 bases. This CDR3 region has 12 residues. CDR3 amino acids: CSAVRGSYGYTF. The CDR3 nucleotides read TGCAGTGCTGTCAGGGGCAGCTATGGCTACACCTTC.

This clonotype was counted between two and nine times. J is TRBJ1-1 and V is TRBV5-6; TRBD1 might be the D (5 bases). Trimming pared 1 base from V and 4 bases from J, leaving 23 bases between. Germline-derived CDR1 and CDR2 are SGHDT and YYEEEE. CDR3 length: 18 amino acids. CDR3 loop: CASSLFGPSKGQGTEAFF. The CDR3 DNA is TGTGCCAGCAGCTTGTTCGGCCCTTCAAAGGGGCAAGGCACTGAAGCTTTCTTT.

This clonotype was found a few times. This rearrangement joins TRBV9 to TRBJ2-5; 9 bases agree with TRBD1. CDR1 and CDR2 (germline): SGDLS, YYNGEE. This CDR3 spans 14 amino acids. V shed 2 bases and J 6 bases; nucleotides not matched to a gene: 5. The CDR3 sequence is CASSVGQGTKTQYF. CDR3 coding DNA: TGTGCCAGCAGCGTGGGACAGGGAACGAAGACCCAGTACTTC.

This clonotype was detected ten times or more. The V and J genes are TRBV7-9 and TRBJ2-3, with a tentative D call TRBD2 (5 bases). The CDR3 runs to 17 residues. The germline gives CDR1 SEHNR, CDR2 FQNEAQ (reference sequence). Trimming removed 5 bases at V and 3 bases at J, with 21 bases between. CDR3 residues: CASSPLGPGRITDTQYF. CDR3 DNA sequence: TGTGCCAGCAGCCCCCTCGGCCCGGGGAGAATTACAGATACGCAGTATTTT.

This chain joins TRBV29-1 and TRBJ2-5; 10 positions match TRBD1. Germline assignment: CDR1 SQVTM and CDR2 ANQGSEA. The junction had 7 bases not matched to a gene; V was cut back by 5 bases and J by 4 bases. The CDR3 extends over 14 amino acids. CDR3 amino acids: CSVSVGTGVETQYF. As DNA, the CDR3 is TGCAGCGTTTCTGTCGGGACAGGGGTAGAGACCCAGTACTTC.

V and J are TRBV29-1 and TRBJ2-7; D possibly matches TRBD1 or TRBD2 (5 bases each). Per germline, CDR1 SQVTM and CDR2 ANQGSEA. Trimming stripped 5 bases from V and 2 bases from J, with 16 bases between. CDR3 length equals 14 residues. The CDR3 loop is CSVRLEGRAYEQYF. The CDR3 nucleotides read TGCAGCGTTCGCCTTGAGGGCAGGGCCTACGAGCAGTACTTC.

The chain is built from TRBV7-8 and TRBJ2-7, with 10 nucleotides matching TRBD1. The CDR3 totals 15 residues. CDR1 is SGHVS, CDR2 FQNEAQ, per germline. Trimming cost V 3 bases and J 0 bases; bases outside gene matches: 2. For the CDR3, the DNA is TGTGCCAGCAGCTTCGGGACAGGGGACTCCTACGAGCAGTACTTC. Its protein is CASSFGTGDSYEQYF.

This clonotype occurred a few times. The rearrangement uses TRBV13 and TRBJ2-7; D is possibly TRBD1 or TRBD2 (5 bases each). Trimming took 5 bases from V and 3 from J, leaving 38 bases between them. Germline V CDR1 and CDR2: PRHDT, FYEKMQ (reference sequence). CDR3 length: 22 amino acids. CDR3 residues: CASSDTWAAEPQPGTEYYEQYF. The CDR3 nucleotides read TGTGCCAGCAGCGATACCTGGGCCGCGGAACCGCAGCCCGGGACGGAGTACTACGAGCAGTACTTC.

Turning to this clonotype: At one end the junction does not follow the germline gene, possibly because of a read error. This rearrangement joins TRBV5-1 to TRBJ1-6, with 7 nucleotides matching TRBD1. This CDR3 contains 14 residues. CDR1 is SGHRS, CDR2 YFSETQ, per germline. The CDR3 sequence: CASSADRAGSPVHF. CDR3 nucleotides: TGCGCCAGCAGCGCCGACAGGGCCGGTTCACCCGTCCACTTT. The variable domain in full, with the rest retrieved from reference TRBV5-1 and TRBJ1-6, is KAGVTQTPRYLIKTRGQQVTLSCSPISGHRSVSWYQQTPGQGLQFLFEYFSETQRNKGNFPGRFSGRQFSNSRSEMNVSTLELGDSALYLCASSADRAGSPVHFGNGTRLTVT.

Only a few counts were recorded for this clonotype. The CDR3 loop reads CATSKGQQNTEAFF. For the CDR3, the DNA is TGTGCCACCAGCAAAGGACAGCAGAACACTGAAGCTTTCTTT. The genes are TRBV15 and TRBJ1-1, with D perhaps TRBD1 (6 bases). CDR3 length: 14 amino acids. CDR1 is LNHNV and CDR2 is YYDKDF in the germline V gene (reference sequence). V was clipped by 4 bases and J by 1 base, with 10 bases between them.

In its sample, this clonotype was seen a few times. The chain has TRBV7-2 and TRBJ2-1, with 7 positions matching TRBD1. V lost 0 bases and J lost 10; bases outside the gene matches: 6. The germline gives CDR1 SGHTA, CDR2 FQGNSA. This CDR3 contains 14 residues. Here the CDR3 reads CASSLAGQIGEQFF. In DNA form, the CDR3 reads TGTGCCAGCAGCTTAGCGGGACAGATCGGGGAGCAGTTCTTC.

This clonotype was found many times. This chain connects TRBV21-1 to TRBJ1-2. TRBV21-1 is designated a pseudogene. The CDR3 is made up of 14 amino acids. For the CDR3, the DNA is TGTGCCAGCAGCCTGCTTATAACGCAAGGAATCTACACCTTC. Its protein product is CASSLLITQGIYTF.

The chain joins TRBV5-1 to TRBJ2-1; TRBD2 aligns across 15 bases. Germline lookup yields CDR1 SGHRS and CDR2 YFSETQ. V dropped 0 bases and J dropped 0; count of bases not matched to a gene: 7. This CDR3 has 20 amino acids. CDR3 in DNA: TGCGCCAGCAGCTTGGGTTTCGGACTAGCGGGGGGGAGCTCCTACAATGAGCAGTTCTTC. This encodes CASSLGFGLAGGSSYNEQFF.

This clonotype was observed a few times. The chain joins TRBV11-2 to TRBJ2-3; 11 bases are shared with TRBD1. This CDR3 comprises 14 residues. Losses at the gene ends were 5 bases for V and 11 bases for J; bases not matched to a gene: 9. Germline assignment: CDR1 SGHAT and CDR2 FQNNGV. CDR3 coding DNA: TGTGCCAGCAGCCCGGAGAGGACAGGGGGCATGCAGTATTTT. Translated, it gives CASSPERTGGMQYF.

The rearrangement uses TRBV5-1 and TRBJ2-4; TRBD2 matches 7 bases. Trimming cost V 2 bases and J 8 bases; bases outside gene matches: 7. The CDR3 is 14 residues long. Germline V gene sequence: CDR1 SGHRS, CDR2 YFSETQ. In nucleotides, the CDR3 is TGCGCCAGCAGCTTAGGGAGGGCCTTAGACATTCAGTACTTC. Translated: CASSLGRALDIQYF. Together with reference TRBV5-1 and TRBJ2-4, the CDR3 gives the full variable domain: KAGVTQTPRYLIKTRGQQVTLSCSPISGHRSVSWYQQTPGQGLQFLFEYFSETQRNKGNFPGRFSGRQFSNSRSEMNVSTLELGDSALYLCASSLGRALDIQYFGAGTRLSVL.

The rearrangement joins TRBV4-3 to TRBJ1-3; TRBD1 is a possible D gene (5 bases). The V gene's germline CDR1 is LGHNA and CDR2 YSLEER. CDR3 length: 16 amino acids. Trimming removed 3 bases at V and 0 bases at J, with 12 bases between. DNA of the CDR3: TGCGCCAGCAGCCAGGGGGAACGGAGCTCTGGAAACACCATATATTTT. Translating gives CASSQGERSSGNTIYF.

The V gene is TRBV28, the J gene TRBJ1-6, with 7 positions matching TRBD1. Germline V lookup: CDR1 MDHEN, CDR2 SYDVKM. The CDR3 totals 14 residues. The V gene end was trimmed by 8 bases and the J gene end by 9 bases; junction bases not matched to a gene: 10. The CDR3 protein is CASRTGVCLSPLHF. In DNA, the CDR3 is TGTGCCAGCCGAACAGGGGTCTGTCTTTCACCCCTCCACTTT. Full variable domain (outside the CDR3, taken from reference TRBV28 and TRBJ1-6): DVKVTQSSRYLVKRTGEKVFLECVQDMDHENMFWYRQDPGLGLRLIYFSYDVKMKEKGDIPEGYSVSREKKERFSLILESASTNQTSMYLCASRTGVCLSPLHFGNGTRLTVT.

CDR3 loop: CSANPLAGHPIAQYF. The CDR3 bases are TGCAGTGCCAATCCCCTAGCGGGACACCCTATTGCGCAGTACTTC. The gene calls are TRBV20-1 and TRBJ2-7; 9 nucleotides align to TRBD2. The CDR3 consists of 15 residues. Losses at the gene ends were 6 bases for V and 9 bases for J; bases not matched to a gene: 18. The germline CDR1 and CDR2 sequences are DFQATT and SNEGSKA (reference sequence).

This clonotype was observed a handful of times. This chain joins TRBV7-2 and TRBJ2-7; no reliable D call. Germline loops: CDR1 SGHTA, CDR2 FQGNSA. Trimming cost V 2 bases and J 1 base, with 12 bases left between them. The CDR3 sequence is 15 residues long. The CDR3 spells CASSLQRWISYEQYF. In DNA, the CDR3 is TGTGCCAGCAGCTTACAACGGTGGATATCCTACGAGCAGTACTTC.

This rearrangement joins TRBV14 to TRBJ2-3; no clear D. The CDR3 totals 16 residues. The V and J ends lost 0 bases and 3 bases respectively, with 13 bases between them. Germline values: CDR1 SGHDN, CDR2 FVKESK. The chain's CDR3 is CASSQDTVRRTDTQYF. As DNA, the CDR3 is TGTGCCAGCAGCCAAGATACAGTCAGGCGGACAGATACGCAGTATTTT.

This clonotype was seen many times. The CDR3 reads CASSLRTQSSYNEQFF. DNA of the CDR3: TGCGCCAGCAGCTTACGGACTCAAAGCTCCTACAATGAGCAGTTCTTC. The chain has TRBV5-1 and TRBJ2-1, with D perhaps TRBD2 (5 bases). Germline V CDR1 and CDR2: SGHRS, YFSETQ. V lost 2 bases, J lost 0 bases, and 12 bases lay in between. CDR3 length: 16 residues.

In its sample, this clonotype was seen a few times. The chain joins TRBV28 to TRBJ2-3; 10 positions match TRBD2. CDR1 MDHEN and CDR2 SYDVKM come from the germline V gene. CDR3 length: 15 residues. V lost 5 bases and J lost 3; bases outside the gene matches: 5. This chain's CDR3 is CASSPSGRGTDTQYF. The CDR3 nucleotides read TGTGCCAGCAGTCCCAGCGGGAGGGGAACAGATACGCAGTATTTT.